What follows describes a single T cell receptor beta chain. What it recognizes is unknown. This CDR3 is 16 amino acids long. Germline lookup yields CDR1 WNHNN and CDR2 SYGVQD (reference sequence). Unmatched junction bases numbered 10, after V lost 0 bases and J lost 9 bases. The sample originates from a study of cytomegalovirus exposure and HLA in healthy donors. Study-wide points: In vitro work confirmed that a few CMV-associated chains recognize CMV antigens. Links to common viral pathogens appeared, in a later analysis, for several of the most significant clusters. Sequencing depth across donors, presence/absence analyses assumed, was roughly uniform.

Primers for the PCR totalled 60 Vbeta and 13 Jbeta. Assay: immunoSEQ multiplex PCR; the TCRdb copy retains only in-frame clones and omits some. Among about 200,000 clones listed, 65% to 85% were seen once. The chain is built from TRBV10-1 and TRBJ2-3, with 9 nucleotides matching TRBD1. Sequenced material: PBMCs. The origin of this receptor is a woman in her thirties in good health and CMV-seronegative. The CDR3, as DNA: TGCGCCAGCAGTGAGTCCACTCTACCGGGACAGGGAACGCAGTATTTT. Translating gives CASSESTLPGQGTQYF.